This T cell receptor (beta chain) was documented in a study of blood T cell repertoires in COVID-19 (dated by TCRdb to 2020 to 2021). Describing the broader study: Collaborator samples came from the United States, Italy and Spain and covered acute and convalescent phases of COVID-19. The prospective study material was composed of cDNA or gDNA derived from T cells, B-cell-depleted T cells, or PBMCs. The dataset comprised deeply sampled blood TCRbeta repertoires from subjects exposed to, actively infected with, or recovered from COVID-19. A freely available public database, intended as a resource for researchers studying the immune response to SARS-CoV-2, is where the repertoires were released. Samples came from the ongoing ImmuneRACE study (first 160 participants) plus 1,254 subjects from 6 global collaborators. A de-identified subject ID, COVID-19 status, age in years and sex were almost always included in the sample metadata. HLA class I and class II types, where available, came from metadata supplied by the sample provider rather than from assay-based typing. Paper-wide results and their limitations: The amount of clinical and demographic metadata varied by source and participant and was provided uncurated.

Measured from the cysteine to the phenylalanine, the CDR3 is 13 residues long. Solely the CDR3 DNA is kept, with 39 bases framed from the first base. For CDR1 and CDR2, the germline V gene lists SNHLY and FYNNEI. V loses 4 bases of germline sequence and J loses 7 bases, and the interval between the two ends is 13 bases. On this clone itself: Its antigen remains undetermined. Per-nucleotide qualities are absent, and no much larger clonotype sits a single base away.

TCRbeta CDR3 regions were amplified from genomic DNA using the immunoSEQ Assay, a bias-controlled multiplex PCR. Under the source paper's analysis protocol: The number of nucleated cells in each sample was estimated by amplification of reference gene primers within the assay. Sequence reads were collapsed and filtered to measure the absolute abundance of every unique TCRbeta CDR3 rearrangement. For each sample, productive Simpson clonality was calculated by taking the square root of Simpson's diversity index across productive rearrangements. As stored in TCRdb, this immuneACCESS dataset retains in-frame rearrangements with V and J assigned. A fraction of the clones does not appear; measured against another copy, unresolved V genes explain less than half of the discrepancy, and the remainder lacks a known reason. V and J calls and clone size are as listed in that table; D and trimming were resolved from the DNA. The sample table shows under 120,000 clones, and around 80% are seen once. The top ten constitute 20% to 25% of the sample.

The collaborating institutions used their own protocols to collect whole blood in K2EDTA tubes. Collaborator samples were shipped for TCRbeta analysis as frozen whole blood, isolated PBMCs, or DNA extracted from either sample type. The V gene is TRBV2 and the J gene is TRBJ1-2; the D gene is perhaps TRBD1, from 5 matching bases. The sequencing sample was made of peripheral blood. This sequence originates from a man between 65 and 85 years old with active or convalescent COVID-19. The CDR3 is CASSAQGLRGYTF. At the DNA level, the sequence is TGTGCCAGCAGTGCCCAGGGTTTGCGTGGCTACACCTTC.